This T cell receptor (beta chain) was sequenced during a study of blood T cell repertoires in COVID-19. The repertoire was sequenced with immunoSEQ multiplex PCR; TCRdb's copy has only in-frame clones and lacks some. Of fewer than 150,000 clones in the sample, around 78% are singletons; the top ten hold approximately 11%. The CDR3 extends over 14 amino acids. The ends lost 5 bases at V and 6 bases at J; junction bases unmatched: 6. CDR1 MGHDK and CDR2 SYGVNS come from the germline V gene. This clone was found a few times. The chain combines TRBV25-1 with TRBJ2-7, with TRBD1 matching over 11 bases. This TCR was sampled from a human donor in a cohort sampled during active COVID-19. The source material was peripheral blood. In DNA form, the CDR3 reads TGTGCCAGCAGTCGACCCGGACAGGGGGCCGAGCAGTACTTC. This gives the protein CASSRPGQGAEQYF.